This T cell receptor beta chain was observed in a study of vaccination and CD4 T cells after COVID-19. TCRdb ran MiXCR on the PCR reads and lists one entry per CDR3 protein. The sample has around 31,000 distinct CDR3 sequences; roughly 50% are singletons. CDR3 length: 16 amino acids. V dropped 8 bases and J dropped 7 bases, with 24 bases sitting between them. Germline V gene lookup returns CDR1 MNHNS and CDR2 SASEGT. Time point: late sampling 161 to 241 days after vaccination in a few convalescent patients. Sequenced material: CD4+ T cells from blood, taken about 7 months after SARS-CoV-2 vaccination. The source of this sequence is a human donor who had recovered from COVID-19. The genes are TRBV6-1 and TRBJ2-1, with D tentatively TRBD2 (7 bases). In nucleotides, the CDR3 is TGTGCCAGCGGTGGGGGCGGGGGAAATGTTGAGAATGAGCAGTTCTTC. It yields the protein CASGGGGGNVENEQFF.